These 18 T cell receptor beta chains were sequenced from one sample in a study of T cell responses to AZD1222 COVID-19 vaccine. Generated by immunoSEQ multiplex PCR, the TCRdb table keeps only in-frame clones and is missing some. The data show more than 85,000 clones, about four fifths seen once. The sample consisted of peripheral blood, taken on day 0 of AZD1222 vaccination. Receptor source: an adult in good health.

J is TRBJ1-2 and V is TRBV28, with a weak D call TRBD1 (5 bases). V was pared by 4 bases and J by 0 bases, with 9 bases between. From germline, CDR1 is MDHEN and CDR2 SYDVKM. The CDR3 has 14 amino acids. As DNA, the CDR3 is TGTGCCAGCAGTTGGGGGGGGTCTAACTATGGCTACACCTTC. Translation: CASSWGGSNYGYTF.

This chain uses TRBV3-1 (or the pseudogene TRBV3-2) with TRBJ1-2; D is unresolved. CDR1 and CDR2 from the germline V gene are LGHDT and YNNKEL (reference sequence). V was shortened by 5 bases and J by 8 bases, with 15 bases between the two germline ends. This CDR3 contains 13 residues. The CDR3 DNA sequence: TGTGCCAGCAGCGCATCTCCGGTTAGCGGCTACACCTTC. Translating gives CASSASPVSGYTF.

This chain connects TRBV5-1 to TRBJ1-4, with TRBD1 matching over 12 bases. The CDR3 spans 16 residues. V was clipped by 6 bases and J by 4 bases; unmatched bases: 7. Germline V gives CDR1 SGHRS, CDR2 YFSETQ. DNA of the CDR3: TGCGCCAGCAAGACCGGGACAGGGGGCCGTAATGAAAAACTGTTTTTT. Amino acid sequence: CASKTGTGGRNEKLFF. The full variable domain, its missing parts supplied by reference TRBV5-1 and TRBJ1-4, is KAGVTQTPRYLIKTRGQQVTLSCSPISGHRSVSWYQQTPGQGLQFLFEYFSETQRNKGNFPGRFSGRQFSNSRSEMNVSTLELGDSALYLCASKTGTGGRNEKLFFGSGTQLSVL.

Only a few counts were recorded for this clone. This chain connects TRBV7-2 to TRBJ1-2, with TRBD1 identical over 10 bases. Germline V gene sequence: CDR1 SGHTA, CDR2 FQGNSA. This CDR3 has 13 amino acids. V shed 8 bases and J 5 bases; nucleotides not matched to a gene: 5. Here the CDR3 reads CASGQGVDYGYTF. CDR3 nucleotides: TGTGCCAGCGGACAGGGGGTGGATTATGGCTACACCTTC.

This sequence joins TRBV4-2 and TRBJ1-2, with a possible D match to TRBD1 (5 bases). CDR3 size: 12 residues. Germline CDR1 reads LGHNA; CDR2 reads YNFKEQ. V dropped 1 base and J dropped 8 bases, with 8 bases sitting between them. CDR3 protein: CASSQVGDGYTF. The CDR3 region has the DNA TGTGCCAGCAGCCAAGTGGGGGACGGCTACACCTTC.

V usage is TRBV7-9 and J usage is TRBJ1-2; D is undetermined. Per the germline V gene, CDR1 is SEHNR and CDR2 is FQNEAQ (reference sequence). The CDR3 consists of 13 residues. Trimming removed 2 bases from V and 5 bases from J, with 9 bases in between. CDR3 bases: TGTGCCAGCAGCTTACAGCGACCATATGGCTACACCTTC. Translated: CASSLQRPYGYTF.

In DNA, the CDR3 is TGTGCCAGCAGTTACCTACGGACAGGGGTTTTCACAGATACGCAGTATTTT. This gives the protein CASSYLRTGVFTDTQYF. This rearrangement joins TRBV6-2 or TRBV6-3 to TRBJ2-3, with TRBD1 identical over 9 bases. J was trimmed by 2 bases and V by 2 bases; bases with no gene match: 8. This CDR3 comprises 17 residues. Germline CDR1 is MNHEY and CDR2 is SVGEGT.

The genes are TRBV19 and TRBJ2-2; a weak D match, TRBD1 (6 bases). The CDR3 extends over 15 amino acids. V was cut by 3 bases and J by 1 base, with 9 bases left in between. Per germline, CDR1 LNHDA and CDR2 SQIVND (reference sequence). CDR3 nucleotides: TGTGCCAGTAGTATTCAGGGGTTGAACACCGGGGAGCTGTTTTTT. Amino acids: CASSIQGLNTGELFF.

This chain links TRBV2 with TRBJ1-2; D uncertain. This CDR3 is 12 amino acids long. The V end lost 2 bases, the J end lost 1 base, and 2 bases lay between the germline ends. Germline values: CDR1 SNHLY, CDR2 FYNNEI. The CDR3 DNA sequence: TGTGCCAGCAGTGAAAATAACTATGGCTACACCTTC. Encoded protein: CASSENNYGYTF.

This clone has only one observation. The chain links TRBV3-1 (or the pseudogene TRBV3-2) to TRBJ1-4; D might be TRBD1 (5 bases). The V end was cut by 4 bases, the J end by 6 bases, with 15 bases between. The CDR3 is 15 residues long. Germline-derived CDR1 and CDR2 are LGHDT and YNNKEL (reference sequence). The CDR3 DNA sequence: TGTGCCAGCAGCCCCTGGGACCGTGTCGATGAAAAACTGTTTTTT. Encoded protein: CASSPWDRVDEKLFF.

The gene calls are TRBV14 and TRBJ2-5; D gene uncertain. This CDR3 is 15 amino acids long. CDR1 is SGHDN, CDR2 FVKESK, per germline. V lost 0 bases, J lost 3 bases, and 11 bases lay in between. The CDR3 nucleotides read TGTGCCAGCAGCCAAGATCAGGCACGCAAAGAGACCCAGTACTTC. Translated, it gives CASSQDQARKETQYF.

The rearrangement links TRBV30 to TRBJ2-7, with D possibly being TRBD1 (6 bases). This CDR3 has 12 residues. Trimming pared 3 bases from V and 1 base from J, leaving 7 bases between. Germline-derived CDR1 and CDR2 are GTSNPN and SVGIG (reference sequence). CDR3 in DNA: TGTGCCTGGAGGACAGGTTCCTACGAGCAGTACTTC. Translation: CAWRTGSYEQYF. The variable domain in full, with the rest retrieved from reference TRBV30 and TRBJ2-7, is SQTIHQWPATLVQPVGSPLSLECTVEGTSNPNLYWYRQAAGRGLQLLFYSVGIGQISSEVPQNLSASRPQDRQFILSSKKLLLSDSGFYLCAWRTGSYEQYFGPGTRLTVT.

The rearrangement joins TRBV5-4 to TRBJ2-5; 12 nucleotides align to TRBD2. The CDR3 totals 16 residues. CDR1 and CDR2 (germline): SGHNT, YYREEE (reference sequence). Unmatched junction bases numbered 8, after V lost 4 bases and J lost 4 bases. DNA of the CDR3: TGTGCCAGCAGCCCTGGCACTAGCGGGGGGCGAGAGACCCAGTACTTC. Translation: CASSPGTSGGRETQYF.

The rearrangement uses TRBV19 and TRBJ2-7, with D perhaps matching TRBD2 (5 bases). Germline V gene lookup returns CDR1 LNHDA and CDR2 SQIVND (reference sequence). The CDR3 totals 15 residues. Trimming took 6 bases from V and 3 from J, leaving 18 bases between them. In nucleotides, the CDR3 is TGTGCCAGTAGGATCGGTAGCGCTGATCACTACGAGCAGTACTTC. This codes for CASRIGSADHYEQYF.

The V call is TRBV19, the J call TRBJ2-4; D gene uncertain. Trimming shortened V by 9 bases and J by 1 base, and 13 bases separated the two germline ends. Germline CDR1 and CDR2: LNHDA and SQIVND (reference sequence). The length of the CDR3 is 14 residues. CDR3 protein: CASSDVGAKNIQYF. The CDR3 DNA reads as TGTGCCAGCTCGGACGTGGGGGCCAAAAACATTCAGTACTTC.

V is TRBV19 and J is TRBJ2-2; D is unclear. The CDR3 covers 16 residues. V was shortened by 3 bases and J by 0 bases, with 11 bases between the two germline ends. From germline, CDR1 is LNHDA and CDR2 SQIVND (reference sequence). CDR3 DNA: TGTGCCAGTAGTATGTTTGGGGTGACGAACACCGGGGAGCTGTTTTTT. Translating it yields CASSMFGVTNTGELFF. Variable domain in full (rest from reference TRBV19 and TRBJ2-2): DGGITQSPKYLFRKEGQNVTLSCEQNLNHDAMYWYRQDPGQGLRLIYYSQIVNDFQKGDIAEGYSVSREKKESFPLTVTSAQKNPTAFYLCASSMFGVTNTGELFFGEGSRLTVL.

This clone was detected a few times. This rearrangement joins TRBV7-2 to TRBJ2-1; D possibly uses TRBD1 or TRBD2 (6 bases each). The CDR3 runs to 16 residues. Between the trimmed V and J ends, which lost 1 base and 4 bases, there was a span of 14 bases. Germline CDR1 and CDR2: SGHTA and FQGNSA. This chain's CDR3 is CASSLVIGGGYNEQFF. The DNA of the CDR3 is TGTGCCAGCAGCTTAGTGATCGGGGGCGGTTACAATGAGCAGTTCTTC.

The chain employs TRBV20-1 and TRBJ1-1; D not certain. CDR1 and CDR2 (germline): DFQATT, SNEGSKA (reference sequence). Trimming removed 3 bases from V and 8 bases from J, with 10 bases in between. The length of the CDR3 is 11 residues. The CDR3 reads CSASPGPEAFF. The CDR3 DNA is TGCAGTGCTAGTCCCGGTCCCGAAGCTTTCTTT.